These T cell receptor beta chains were read from a single sample in a study of T cells expressing NK-cell markers. For each CDR3 protein, TCRdb gives one entry from its re-call of the 5' RACE reads, without DNA. Found here are about half a million distinct CDR3 sequences; the top ten clones hold roughly 1.4%. The specimen sequenced was blood T cells: a sorted CD56 or NKG2C T cell subset, CD4+ or CD8+ T cells, or bulk PBMC T cells (not recorded which). The receptors shown here come from a woman in her fifties or sixties in good health. The CDR3 runs from the conserved cysteine through the conserved F or W. Where a row states a size, it is once, few, many or the class of an expanded clone; other rows omit it.

J gene: TRBJ1-1; clone size: -; V gene: TRBV7-9; CDR3 protein: CASSRMTVNTEAFF
J gene: TRBJ2-2; clone size: -; V gene: TRBV6-6; CDR3 protein: CASSTLRDWGNGELFF
J gene: TRBJ1-1; clone size: -; V gene: TRBV6-5; CDR3 protein: CASSSTGGPEAFF
J gene: TRBJ2-7; clone size: -; V gene: TRBV4-2; CDR3 protein: CASSQGVSGYEQYF
J gene: TRBJ1-4; clone size: -; V gene: TRBV5-1; CDR3 protein: CASSTTGSRGNEKLFF
J gene: TRBJ2-2; clone size: -; V gene: TRBV11-3; CDR3 protein: CASSLETGANTGELFF
J gene: TRBJ2-4; clone size: -; V gene: TRBV12-3/TRBV12-4; CDR3 protein: CASSLTALKNIQYF
J gene: TRBJ2-3; clone size: -; V gene: TRBV7-9; CDR3 protein: CASTVLAGGRGTDTQYF
J gene: TRBJ2-3; clone size: -; V gene: TRBV7-2; CDR3 protein: CASSLGSPGHPDTQYF
J gene: TRBJ2-7; clone size: -; V gene: TRBV5-1; CDR3 protein: CASSLTGASYEQYF
J gene: TRBJ2-1; clone size: -; V gene: TRBV6-4; CDR3 protein: CASSRIAGGGYEQFF
J gene: TRBJ2-1; clone size: -; V gene: TRBV28; CDR3 protein: CASSFPMVSGRGDYNEQFF
J gene: TRBJ2-3; clone size: -; V gene: TRBV11-3; CDR3 protein: CASSFRKSDTQYF
J gene: TRBJ2-7; clone size: -; V gene: TRBV3-1; CDR3 protein: CASSQGASGRLPSYEQYF
J gene: TRBJ1-3; clone size: -; V gene: TRBV25-1; CDR3 protein: CASGWGIERGASGNTIYF
J gene: TRBJ2-7; clone size: -; V gene: TRBV3-1; CDR3 protein: CASSQLTGIPLGEQYF
J gene: TRBJ2-2; clone size: -; V gene: TRBV24-1; CDR3 protein: CATSVRGQGGIGELFF
J gene: TRBJ2-2; clone size: medium-sized; V gene: TRBV5-1; CDR3 protein: CASSLGLADTGELFF
J gene: TRBJ2-5; clone size: -; V gene: TRBV9; CDR3 protein: CASSVPLAGGETQYF
J gene: TRBJ1-1; clone size: -; V gene: TRBV7-9; CDR3 protein: CASGGNSEAFF
J gene: TRBJ2-1; clone size: -; V gene: TRBV6-5; CDR3 protein: CASSERTGGFSYNEQFF
J gene: TRBJ2-7; clone size: -; V gene: TRBV10-2; CDR3 protein: CASGRSSGSAYEQYF
J gene: TRBJ2-1; clone size: -; V gene: TRBV5-1; CDR3 protein: CASSLRGLAGNSEQFF
J gene: TRBJ2-3; clone size: -; V gene: TRBV5-1; CDR3 protein: CASRLAALGTDTQYF
J gene: TRBJ2-1; clone size: -; V gene: TRBV6-5; CDR3 protein: CASSYSGGSSYNEQFF
J gene: TRBJ1-4; clone size: -; V gene: TRBV9; CDR3 protein: CASSVAQNEKLFF
J gene: TRBJ2-3; clone size: -; V gene: TRBV29-1; CDR3 protein: CSVGYLVTDTQYF
J gene: TRBJ2-7; clone size: -; V gene: TRBV28; CDR3 protein: CASSSLGNEQYF
J gene: TRBJ2-5; clone size: -; V gene: TRBV7-3; CDR3 protein: CASSRDFSQETQYF
J gene: TRBJ1-2; clone size: -; V gene: TRBV7-2; CDR3 protein: CASSITPRDGYTF
J gene: TRBJ2-1; clone size: -; V gene: TRBV24-1; CDR3 protein: CATSDRTGLSSYNEQFF
J gene: TRBJ1-1; clone size: -; V gene: TRBV6-6; CDR3 protein: CASSPTGTTEAFF
J gene: TRBJ2-3; clone size: -; V gene: TRBV20-1; CDR3 protein: CSARDRGRGFADTQYF
J gene: TRBJ1-1; clone size: -; V gene: TRBV29-1; CDR3 protein: CSVEEGGMNTEAFF
J gene: TRBJ2-7; clone size: -; V gene: TRBV6-5; CDR3 protein: CASSYFGSRGEQYF
J gene: TRBJ2-1; clone size: -; V gene: TRBV19; CDR3 protein: CACRLNNEQFF
J gene: TRBJ2-1; clone size: -; V gene: TRBV7-8; CDR3 protein: CASSLAFISGNEQFF
J gene: TRBJ1-1; clone size: -; V gene: TRBV5-1; CDR3 protein: CASSPNTVSKNTEAFF
J gene: TRBJ2-2; clone size: -; V gene: TRBV7-2; CDR3 protein: CASSLLAGNTGELLF
J gene: TRBJ2-2; clone size: -; V gene: TRBV30; CDR3 protein: CAWSGRSAGELFF
J gene: TRBJ2-1; clone size: -; V gene: TRBV5-1; CDR3 protein: CASSLEGGWGNEQFF
J gene: TRBJ2-1; clone size: -; V gene: TRBV3-1; CDR3 protein: CASSQDPVAAGWNEQFF
J gene: TRBJ2-3; clone size: -; V gene: TRBV3-1; CDR3 protein: CASSRRDGTQYF
J gene: TRBJ2-3; clone size: -; V gene: TRBV28; CDR3 protein: CASSSVGQGETDTQYF
J gene: TRBJ1-2; clone size: -; V gene: TRBV9; CDR3 protein: CASSVGNGNYGYTF
J gene: TRBJ2-2; clone size: -; V gene: TRBV4-1; CDR3 protein: CASSLTSGRALGTGELFF
J gene: TRBJ2-5; clone size: -; V gene: TRBV15; CDR3 protein: CATSSWTSGSVTQYF
J gene: TRBJ2-4; clone size: -; V gene: TRBV20-1; CDR3 protein: CSAEQGAKNIQYF
J gene: TRBJ1-5; clone size: -; V gene: TRBV6-2/TRBV6-3; CDR3 protein: CASRGGGVLGQPQHF
J gene: TRBJ2-1; clone size: -; V gene: TRBV5-1; CDR3 protein: CASSWQGGYNEQFF
J gene: TRBJ2-2; clone size: -; V gene: TRBV7-2; CDR3 protein: CASSHVLSFGRELFF
J gene: TRBJ2-7; clone size: -; V gene: TRBV12-3/TRBV12-4; CDR3 protein: CASSILARRAGDFYEQYF
J gene: TRBJ2-5; clone size: -; V gene: TRBV4-1; CDR3 protein: CASSQGGPRQGTQYF